Presented here are 20 T cell receptor beta chains from one specimen sequenced in a study of T-cell reconstitution after alpha-beta-depleted transplantation in children. The library targeted TCRbeta and was prepared with unique molecular identifiers. TCRdb itself ran the PCR reads through MiXCR, one entry per CDR3 protein. The data hold 200,000 to 250,000 distinct CDR3 sequences, with 12% observed a single time. The specimen was PBMCs from the stem cell graft donor, collected from the stem cell graft. The source of these receptors is a human donor who donated a stem cell graft to a child with acute lymphoblastic leukemia.

About this clonotype itself: This may be a read error: a much more frequent sequence differs by one nucleotide. The CDR3 does not end in the conserved phenylalanine or tryptophan, so this is likely a read error. CDR3 protein: CASSIRTGGYEQYL. CDR3 DNA sequence: TGTGCCAGCAGTATACGGACAGGGGGCTACGAGCAGTACCTC. J is TRBJ2-7 and V is TRBV6-5; the match to TRBD1 covers 10 bases. The CDR3 extends over 14 amino acids. From germline, CDR1 is MNHEY and CDR2 SVGAGI. Trimming cost V 5 bases and J 3 bases; bases outside gene matches: 4.

In this sample, this clonotype turned up many times. The CDR3 here is CSARTPGGTHSGANVLTF. The CDR3 DNA follows: TGCAGTGCTAGAACCCCAGGGGGGACCCACTCTGGGGCCAACGTCCTGACTTTC. This rearrangement joins TRBV20-1 to TRBJ2-6, with D possibly matching TRBD1 (7 bases). Germline lookup yields CDR1 DFQATT and CDR2 SNEGSKA (reference sequence). The CDR3 extends over 18 amino acids. Trimming pared 2 bases from V and 0 bases from J, leaving 17 bases between.

The chain couples TRBV12-3 or TRBV12-4 to TRBJ1-1, with 8 bases that match TRBD1. Trimming removed 3 bases from V and 3 bases from J; junction bases left unmatched: 3. The CDR3 consists of 14 residues. The CDR3 nucleotides are TGTGCCAGCAGTTTCCAGGGGGCCCACACTGAAGCTTTCTTT. Protein sequence: CASSFQGAHTEAFF.

In its sample, this clonotype was seen a few times. The CDR3 loop reads CASSSGRYYEQYF. The CDR3 DNA reads as TGTGCCAGCAGTAGCGGACGGTACTACGAGCAGTACTTC. The chain recombines TRBV6-6 with TRBJ2-7; D might be TRBD2 (5 bases). The CDR3 contains 13 residues. Germline V CDR1 and CDR2: MNHNY, SVGAGI (reference sequence). The V gene lost 5 bases and the J gene lost 3 bases, with 11 bases spanning the gap.

Note on this clonotype: Relative to the germline gene, one junction end is altered; a read error may explain this. The rearrangement links TRBV12-3 or TRBV12-4 to TRBJ1-6, with D unclear. This CDR3 has 16 residues. The CDR3 region is CASSVDGCSYNSPLHF. The CDR3, as DNA: TGTGCCAGCAGTGTGGACGGGTGCTCCTATAATTCACCCCTCCACTTC.

This clonotype came up many times. V usage is TRBV28 and J usage is TRBJ1-5; the D gene is possibly TRBD1 (6 bases). The CDR3 is 15 amino acids. V gave up 8 bases and J gave up 5 bases, with 19 bases separating them. Germline loops: CDR1 MDHEN, CDR2 SYDVKM. Here the CDR3 reads CASVAGGRGYQPQHF. CDR3 coding DNA: TGTGCCAGCGTTGCCGGGGGGCGGGGGTATCAGCCCCAGCATTTT.

This clonotype came up many times. The genes are TRBV20-1 and TRBJ2-7, with 11 bases lining up with TRBD2. Germline V lookup: CDR1 DFQATT, CDR2 SNEGSKA (reference sequence). This CDR3 is built from 14 residues. After removal of 3 bases from V and 3 bases from J, the junction contained 4 bases not matched to a gene. The chain's CDR3 is CSARLTSGIYEQYF. The CDR3 DNA follows: TGCAGTGCTAGGTTGACTAGCGGGATCTACGAGCAGTACTTC.

V usage is TRBV10-3 and J usage is TRBJ2-1, with 7 bases that match TRBD2. V trimming: 0 bases; J trimming: 5 bases; junction bases outside the gene matches: 7. The CDR3 extends over 16 amino acids. CDR1 is ENHRY and CDR2 is SYGVKD in the germline V gene. The CDR3 DNA reads TGTGCCATCAGTGAGTCGCGGCTAGCGGCAGACAATGAGCAGTTCTTC. It yields the protein CAISESRLAADNEQFF.

CDR3 loop: CASLPMGDPRETQYF. The CDR3 nucleotides are TGTGCCAGCCTCCCTATGGGAGACCCCCGAGAGACCCAGTACTTC. The rearrangement links TRBV27 to TRBJ2-5, with D maybe TRBD2 (5 bases). Germline V gives CDR1 MNHEY, CDR2 SMNVEV (reference sequence). The CDR3 consists of 15 residues. Trimming stripped 8 bases from V and 4 bases from J, with 20 bases between.

This clonotype was seen at least ten times. This sequence joins TRBV6-4 and TRBJ2-6; tentatively, D is TRBD2 (6 bases). There are 16 residues in the CDR3. CDR1 is MRHNA, CDR2 SNTAGT, per germline. Trimming pared 6 bases from V and 0 bases from J, leaving 12 bases between. CDR3 in DNA: TGTGCCAGCAGCCCGGGACTCCACTCTGGGGCCAACGTCCTGACTTTC. As protein: CASSPGLHSGANVLTF.

This clonotype came up many times. The chain combines TRBV4-1 with TRBJ2-1, with a tentative D call TRBD2 (6 bases). CDR3 length: 15 amino acids. Germline values: CDR1 MGHRA, CDR2 YSYEKL. Deletions cut 0 bases from V and 5 bases from J, with 11 bases between. CDR3 DNA sequence: TGCGCCAGCAGCCAAGAGGGGGGATGGGACAATGAGCAGTTCTTC. Encoded protein: CASSQEGGWDNEQFF.

The chain recombines TRBV4-2 with TRBJ1-5; D perhaps matches TRBD1 (6 bases). The V gene's germline CDR1 is LGHNA and CDR2 YNFKEQ. This CDR3 has 16 amino acids. V dropped 2 bases and J dropped 0 bases, with 11 bases sitting between them. The CDR3 DNA reads TGTGCCAGCAGCCAAAGGACAGCTTCTAGCAATCAGCCCCAGCATTTT. The encoded protein is CASSQRTASSNQPQHF.

This clonotype was seen repeatedly, ten times or more. For the CDR3, the DNA is TGTGCCAGCAGCTTAGGTGGGACACCTTCCTACGAGCAGTACTTC. Protein sequence: CASSLGGTPSYEQYF. The chain couples TRBV7-8 to TRBJ2-7, with D possibly matching TRBD1 (6 bases). The V and J ends lost 1 base and 1 base respectively, with 11 bases between them. CDR1 SGHVS and CDR2 FQNEAQ come from the germline V gene. CDR3 length: 15 amino acids.

This clonotype has ten or more counts. V and J are TRBV6-6 and TRBJ2-5; no definite D call. CDR1 MNHNY and CDR2 SVGAGI come from the germline V gene (reference sequence). V lost 4 bases to trimming and J lost 5 bases, with 8 bases between them. This CDR3 has 12 amino acids. In DNA form, the CDR3 reads TGTGCCAGCAGTTTGGGCGATGAGACCCAGTACTTC. This codes for CASSLGDETQYF.

V and J are TRBV28 and TRBJ2-1, with a weak D call TRBD2 (6 bases). V lost 3 bases and J lost 0, with 9 bases in between. The CDR3 totals 15 residues. Per the germline V gene, CDR1 is MDHEN and CDR2 is SYDVKM. CDR3 amino acids: CASSFRAGSYNEQFF. The CDR3 DNA reads TGTGCCAGCAGTTTTAGAGCGGGCTCCTACAATGAGCAGTTCTTC.

V is TRBV12-3 or TRBV12-4 and J is TRBJ2-4; TRBD1 matches 7 bases. The CDR3 has 13 amino acids. Trimming at V came to 5 bases and at J to 8 bases, leaving 6 bases not matched to a gene. CDR3 bases: TGTGCCAGCAGTGTGGGACAGAGGGACATTCAGTACTTC. Protein product: CASSVGQRDIQYF.

There are many counts of this clonotype. The chain combines TRBV9 with TRBJ2-1; a weak D match, TRBD2 (6 bases). V was cut by 4 bases and J by 0 bases, with 23 bases left in between. CDR3 length: 19 amino acids. Per the germline V gene, CDR1 is SGDLS and CDR2 is YYNGEE. Here the CDR3 reads CASSMRLVPDDSSYNEQFF. CDR3 nucleotide sequence: TGTGCCAGCAGCATGAGACTAGTGCCCGATGATAGCTCCTACAATGAGCAGTTCTTC.

This clonotype was found a few times. V is TRBV20-1 and J is TRBJ2-5; TRBD2 is a possible D gene (7 bases). CDR3 length equals 14 residues. Between the trimmed V and J ends, which lost 1 base and 1 base, there was a span of 10 bases. Germline V lookup: CDR1 DFQATT, CDR2 SNEGSKA (reference sequence). The DNA of the CDR3 is TGCAGTGCTAGAGTGGGGGGGGCCCAAGAGACCCAGTACTTC. It specifies CSARVGGAQETQYF.

This clonotype was counted many times. The chain has TRBV12-3 or TRBV12-4 and TRBJ2-7; TRBD1 aligns across 7 bases. The CDR3 runs to 13 residues. The trim removed 5 bases at V and 7 bases at J, leaving 8 bases unmatched. This chain's CDR3 is CASSLQQGIEQYF. The CDR3 DNA is TGTGCCAGCAGTCTTCAACAGGGGATTGAGCAGTACTTC.

This clonotype was observed many times. The rearrangement joins TRBV30 to TRBJ2-1; no firm D call. This CDR3 is 10 amino acids long. Germline CDR1 and CDR2: GTSNPN and SVGIG (reference sequence). Trimming pared 3 bases from V and 7 bases from J, leaving 4 bases between. This CDR3 reads CAWRRNEQFF. The CDR3 DNA sequence: TGTGCCTGGAGGCGGAATGAGCAGTTCTTC.